Listed below are T cell receptor beta chains from one sample, sequenced in a study of blood T cell repertoires in COVID-19. Libraries were prepared by immunoSEQ multiplex PCR; TCRdb keeps only in-frame clonotypes and omits some of them. Found here are about 220,000 clones, about four fifths of them singletons; the top ten hold 2% to 2.5%. Source material: peripheral blood. The origin of the receptors is a woman aged 55 to 70 with acute or convalescent COVID-19. Each CDR3 is given without its conserved first and last residue. A D gene is named only where the DNA matches it firmly.

J | V | D | CDR3
TRBJ2-5 | TRBV21-1 | NA | ASSSRQGRSSETQY
TRBJ1-1 | TRBV25-1 | NA | ASSEGGSDTEAF
TRBJ1-2 | TRBV19 | TRBD1 | ASSRGQEAYGYT
TRBJ1-1 | TRBV7-8 | NA | ASSLETAGRNTEAF
TRBJ1-5 | TRBV5-4 | NA | ASSFNSNQPQH
TRBJ2-2 | TRBV4-3 | NA | ASSQVPYRSNTGELF
TRBJ1-6 | TRBV5-4 | NA | ASSSDGGSPLH
TRBJ2-7 | TRBV4-1 | NA | ASSQGRAIPSYEQY
TRBJ2-1 | TRBV7-9 | TRBD1 | ASSNLQGNHEQF
TRBJ2-2 | TRBV11-2 | TRBD1 | ASTQTWGDRPSNTGELF
TRBJ1-6 | TRBV10-3 | TRBD1 | AISGTGESYNSPLH
TRBJ1-6 | TRBV11-2 | TRBD1 | ASSFLRQGVNSPLH
TRBJ1-1 | TRBV5-1 | NA | ASSLDVGGGNTEAF
TRBJ1-2 | TRBV6-6 | NA | ASSPRSGIDGYT
TRBJ1-1 | TRBV2 | NA | ASQTGRYTEAF
TRBJ1-1 | TRBV12-3/TRBV12-4 | NA | ASSLGAHTEAF
TRBJ2-1 | TRBV3-1/TRBV3-2 | TRBD2 | ASSQDWRGVYNEQF
TRBJ2-1 | TRBV28 | NA | ASSTGGGGPYNEQF
TRBJ2-3 | TRBV18 | NA | ASSPTGTGTDTQY
TRBJ2-5 | TRBV7-3 | NA | ASSSVGGAQETQY
TRBJ1-3 | TRBV7-8 | NA | ASSLREPGNTIY
TRBJ1-2 | TRBV19 | TRBD1 | ASSRQGAERYGYT
TRBJ2-2 | TRBV6-6 | NA | ASSYLSGDTGELF
TRBJ2-2 | TRBV7-3 | TRBD2 | ASRPGGVNTGELF
TRBJ2-7 | TRBV30 | NA | AWSVQTSSYEQY
TRBJ1-1 | TRBV3-1/TRBV3-2 | TRBD1 | ASSQRQGRGTEAF
TRBJ1-1 | TRBV11-2 | NA | ASSLGVEAF
TRBJ1-1 | TRBV5-6 | NA | ASSLASNTEAF
TRBJ1-4 | TRBV10-1 | NA | ASSELRRQLREKLF
TRBJ2-7 | TRBV20-1 | TRBD2 | SASGPSGGPSYEQY
TRBJ2-3 | TRBV13 | NA | ASSLALLASGTDTQY
TRBJ2-2 | TRBV4-1 | TRBD1 | ASSQAGQITGELF
TRBJ2-1 | TRBV7-9 | TRBD2 | ASSLDRGDNEQF
TRBJ1-1 | TRBV28 | NA | ASSSGQISNTEAF
TRBJ1-2 | TRBV28 | NA | ASSLQGYGYT
TRBJ1-2 | TRBV5-4 | NA | ASSFPGDYGYT
TRBJ2-7 | TRBV12-1 | NA | ASSYPRDRVCEQY
TRBJ2-3 | TRBV3-1/TRBV3-2 | TRBD2 | ASSRGLAGSTDTQY
TRBJ1-2 | TRBV3-1/TRBV3-2 | NA | ASSQTDSYGYT
TRBJ1-2 | TRBV4-2 | TRBD1 | ASSPPDRVEYGYT
TRBJ1-2 | TRBV27 | TRBD1 | ASSGQGGYGYT
TRBJ1-2 | TRBV12-3/TRBV12-4 | TRBD1 | ASSFGQGFGYT
TRBJ2-3 | TRBV5-1 | TRBD2 | ASSLTSGGADTQY
TRBJ2-1 | TRBV15 | NA | ATSRVRDKVQQF
TRBJ2-1 | TRBV19 | TRBD2 | ASSRLAGVFDEQF
TRBJ1-3 | TRBV1 | NA | TSSQGNSRSGNTIY
TRBJ2-3 | TRBV7-9 | TRBD2 | ASSSYSGGTDTQY
TRBJ1-3 | TRBV15 | NA | ATSRQRGNTIY
TRBJ2-1 | TRBV2 | TRBD2 | ASRDLAGGPNEQF
TRBJ1-4 | TRBV4-3 | NA | ASSPRPATNEKLF
TRBJ2-3 | TRBV7-9 | TRBD1 | ASSPKGQGTDTQY
TRBJ1-6 | TRBV2 | TRBD1 | ASSGQGRNSPLH
TRBJ1-2 | TRBV19 | TRBD1 | ASSPLGTGKYGYT
TRBJ1-2 | TRBV5-4 | NA | ASSSPGSYYGYT
TRBJ2-7 | TRBV10-2 | NA | ASSSSGTWSYEQY
TRBJ2-5 | TRBV5-1 | NA | ASSLNGGPETQY
TRBJ2-7 | TRBV28 | NA | ASSFMAGPSSYEQY
TRBJ1-3 | TRBV21-1 | NA | ASSKDKLHSGNTIY